This entry lists 22 T cell receptor beta chains sequenced from one sample in a study of blood T cell repertoires in COVID-19. Only in-frame clones appear in the TCRdb table, and some are missing; sequencing was by immunoSEQ multiplex PCR. This repertoire shows around 300,000 clones, about nine tenths found once; its top ten account for under 3.5%. The material sequenced was peripheral blood. These receptors all come from a woman aged 25 to 39 with active or convalescent COVID-19.

The chain combines TRBV6-2 or TRBV6-3 with TRBJ1-6; no reliable D call. V lost 4 bases and J lost 0, with 10 bases in between. CDR3 length: 16 amino acids. The germline gives CDR1 MNHEY, CDR2 SVGEGT. DNA of the CDR3: TGTGCCAGCAGTTTGTTCTCGAGCTCCTATAATTCACCCCTCCACTTT. It yields the protein CASSLFSSSYNSPLHF.

The rearrangement joins TRBV12-5 to TRBJ1-1; D uncertain. V shed 3 bases and J shed 4 bases, with 3 bases lying between them. There are 11 residues in the CDR3. Germline values: CDR1 LGHNT, CDR2 FRNRAP. The CDR3 protein is CASGFGTEAFF. CDR3 DNA: TGTGCTAGTGGTTTCGGCACTGAAGCTTTCTTT.

The chain links TRBV27 to TRBJ2-5; D possibly corresponds to TRBD2 (5 bases). The V end lost 7 bases, the J end lost 5 bases, and 23 bases lay between the germline ends. The CDR3 is made up of 16 amino acids. Per germline, CDR1 MNHEY and CDR2 SMNVEV (reference sequence). The CDR3 loop is CASTPFYGVVVETQYF. CDR3 DNA sequence: TGTGCCAGCACCCCCTTCTACGGGGTTGTGGTCGAGACCCAGTACTTC.

This clone was seen a single time. The J gene is TRBJ2-2, the V gene TRBV9; 11 bases are a match to TRBD1. The CDR3 sequence is 14 residues long. Trimming took 6 bases from V and 6 from J; bases not matched to a gene: 4. Germline loops: CDR1 SGDLS, CDR2 YYNGEE. The CDR3 sequence is CASTGTGGPGELFF. Here the CDR3 DNA reads TGTGCCAGCACCGGGACAGGGGGTCCCGGGGAGCTGTTTTTT.

The chain carries TRBV6-2 or TRBV6-3 and TRBJ2-6, with D uncertain. Germline V lookup: CDR1 MNHEY, CDR2 SVGEGT. The CDR3 consists of 16 residues. The V and J ends lost 2 bases and 0 bases respectively, with 8 bases between them. CDR3 nucleotides: TGTGCCAGCAGTTACCCCGAGTTCTCTGGGGCCAACGTCCTGACTTTC. It translates to CASSYPEFSGANVLTF.

J is TRBJ2-1 and V is TRBV5-1; the match to TRBD1 covers 8 bases. Germline assignment: CDR1 SGHRS and CDR2 YFSETQ. V trimming: 4 bases; J trimming: 4 bases; junction bases outside the gene matches: 4. The CDR3 consists of 14 residues. CDR3 loop: CASSPGQGYNEQFF. CDR3 DNA: TGCGCCAGCAGCCCCGGACAGGGTTACAATGAGCAGTTCTTC.

The chain uses TRBV28 and TRBJ1-5; the D gene is possibly TRBD1 (5 bases). The CDR3 contains 16 residues. The V end lost 5 bases, the J end lost 0 bases, and 14 bases lay between the germline ends. The germline CDR1 and CDR2 sequences are MDHEN and SYDVKM. CDR3 residues: CASSPESDNSNQPQHF. As DNA, the CDR3 is TGTGCCAGCAGTCCAGAATCGGACAATAGCAATCAGCCCCAGCATTTT.

This chain links TRBV28 with TRBJ2-2; 9 bases match TRBD1. Per germline, CDR1 MDHEN and CDR2 SYDVKM. V shed 4 bases, J shed 6 bases, and the junction held 12 bases outside the gene matches. The CDR3 is 17 amino acids. As DNA, the CDR3 is TGTGCCAGCAGTTCCCAGGGGGACAGGGTAAAGCCCGGGGAGCTGTTTTTT. It codes for CASSSQGDRVKPGELFF.

The gene calls are TRBV19 and TRBJ2-7, with a possible D match to TRBD1 (6 bases). There are 15 residues in the CDR3. Trimming left V 1 base short and J 0 bases short, with 10 bases between. The germline gives CDR1 LNHDA, CDR2 SQIVND (reference sequence). CDR3 amino acids: CASSIGTVSSYEQYF. The CDR3, as DNA: TGTGCCAGTAGTATAGGGACAGTGAGCTCCTACGAGCAGTACTTC.

J is TRBJ1-3 and V is TRBV30; D may be TRBD1 (6 bases). CDR3 size: 14 residues. From germline, CDR1 is GTSNPN and CDR2 SVGIG (reference sequence). The V end was cut by 1 base, the J end by 2 bases, with 9 bases between. The CDR3: CAWSAGTTGNTIYF. The CDR3 bases are TGTGCCTGGAGTGCCGGGACAACTGGAAACACCATATATTTT. Together with reference TRBV30 and TRBJ1-3, the CDR3 gives the full variable domain: SQTIHQWPATLVQPVGSPLSLECTVEGTSNPNLYWYRQAAGRGLQLLFYSVGIGQISSEVPQNLSASRPQDRQFILSSKKLLLSDSGFYLCAWSAGTTGNTIYFGEGSWLTVV.

The genes are TRBV5-4 and TRBJ2-3; D is perhaps TRBD2 (6 bases). Trimming left V 0 bases short and J 0 bases short, with 8 bases between. The CDR3 is 15 amino acids. Germline CDR1 reads SGHNT; CDR2 reads YYREEE (reference sequence). The CDR3 sequence: CASSLERASTDTQYF. Written as DNA, the CDR3 is TGTGCCAGCAGCTTGGAGCGGGCTAGCACAGATACGCAGTATTTT.

The V gene is TRBV9, the J gene TRBJ2-1; D may be TRBD2 (5 bases). This CDR3 contains 17 residues. The V end was cut by 4 bases, the J end by 0 bases, with 17 bases between. Germline values: CDR1 SGDLS, CDR2 YYNGEE. As DNA, the CDR3 is TGTGCCAGCAGCACCGACCCGCGCGGGCCCTCCTACAATGAGCAGTTCTTC. It translates to CASSTDPRGPSYNEQFF.

The rearrangement uses TRBV28 and TRBJ1-1, with TRBD1 identical over 11 bases. There are 11 residues in the CDR3. Germline V gene data show CDR1 as MDHEN and CDR2 as SYDVKM. The ends lost 5 bases at V and 13 bases at J; junction bases unmatched: 3. CDR3 in amino acids: CASSRGQGVFF. The CDR3 bases are TGTGCCAGCAGTAGGGGACAGGGGGTTTTCTTT.

The rearrangement links TRBV2 to TRBJ1-1, with 9 bases matching TRBD1. Looked up from germline, CDR1 is SNHLY and CDR2 is FYNNEI. The ends lost 5 bases at V and 3 bases at J; junction bases unmatched: 19. The CDR3 loop spans 19 amino acids. CDR3 nucleotide sequence: TGTGCCAGCAGTCTAGGGACAGGGAAGGGATCAGGGGGTCACACTGAAGCTTTCTTT. Translating gives CASSLGTGKGSGGHTEAFF.

This chain joins TRBV7-3 and TRBJ2-2, with D possibly matching TRBD2 (7 bases). Germline CDR1 is SGHTA and CDR2 is FQGTGA. The V gene lost 5 bases and the J gene lost 3 bases, with 16 bases spanning the gap. The CDR3 length is 16 residues. The CDR3 nucleotides read TGTGCCAGCAGCCCTCGCGGGGGCCTCTACACCGGGGAGCTGTTTTTT. The encoded protein is CASSPRGGLYTGELFF.

About this clone: The same CDR3 arises from other DNA sequences in this sample as well. The chain is built from TRBV7-9 and TRBJ2-1; D unresolved. There are 11 residues in the CDR3. Germline V lookup: CDR1 SEHNR, CDR2 FQNEAQ (reference sequence). Trimming took off 2 bases at V and 8 bases at J, with 4 bases between the two ends. The CDR3 here is CASSLTDEQFF. The DNA for the CDR3 is TGTGCCAGCAGCTTAACGGATGAGCAGTTCTTC. The full variable domain, with the rest looked up from reference TRBV7-9 and TRBJ2-1, is DTGVSQNPRHKITKRGQNVTFRCDPISEHNRLYWYRQTLGQGPEFLTYFQNEAQLEKSRLLSDRFSAERPKGSFSTLEIQRTEQGDSAMYLCASSLTDEQFFGPGTRLTVL.

This clone was counted between two and nine times. The chain links TRBV6-1 to TRBJ1-6, with D unclear. There are 16 residues in the CDR3. Trimming shortened V by 3 bases and J by 0 bases, and 9 bases separated the two germline ends. The V gene's germline CDR1 is MNHNS and CDR2 SASEGT. Here the CDR3 reads CASSEDRSSYNSPLHF. The CDR3 nucleotides are TGTGCCAGCAGTGAGGATAGGAGCTCCTATAATTCACCCCTCCACTTT.

This clone was seen more than once but under ten times. V gene TRBV6-5 combines with J gene TRBJ2-2, with 7 bases that match TRBD1. The germline gives CDR1 MNHEY, CDR2 SVGAGI. CDR3 length: 14 residues. The J segment lost 3 bases and the V segment lost 4 bases, leaving 2 bases of the junction unmatched. CDR3 DNA sequence: TGTGCCAGCAGTTCGGGACAGCACACCGGGGAGCTGTTTTTT. Translating it yields CASSSGQHTGELFF.

The chain recombines TRBV6-1 with TRBJ1-1; perhaps TRBD1 as D (6 bases). CDR3 size: 13 residues. The V end was cut by 2 bases, the J end by 6 bases, with 10 bases between. The germline CDR1 and CDR2 sequences are MNHNS and SASEGT. The CDR3 protein is CASSERGTSEAFF. CDR3 coding DNA: TGTGCCAGCAGTGAAAGGGGGACCTCTGAAGCTTTCTTT.

This sequence joins TRBV3-1 (or the pseudogene TRBV3-2) and TRBJ2-3, with a possible D match to TRBD1 (5 bases). This CDR3 contains 12 residues. Germline CDR1 reads LGHDT; CDR2 reads YNNKEL (reference sequence). The V end lost 1 base, the J end lost 8 bases, and 7 bases lay between the germline ends. The CDR3 coding sequence is TGTGCCAGCAGCCAAGCAGGGCGTACGCAGTATTTT. As protein: CASSQAGRTQYF.

The CDR3 sequence is CASSVSGTDTQYF. The CDR3 bases are TGTGCCAGCAGCGTTAGCGGCACAGATACGCAGTATTTT. V usage is TRBV14 and J usage is TRBJ2-3; D might be TRBD2 (5 bases). Trimming took off 5 bases at V and 1 base at J, with 7 bases between the two ends. Germline values: CDR1 SGHDN, CDR2 FVKESK. The CDR3 covers 13 residues.

The J gene is TRBJ1-4, the V gene TRBV5-4; no clear D gene. Germline V gene lookup returns CDR1 SGHNT and CDR2 YYREEE (reference sequence). Trimming took off 3 bases at V and 5 bases at J, with 14 bases between the two ends. This CDR3 has 15 residues. The CDR3 sequence: CASSSGGQVNEKLFF. In DNA, the CDR3 is TGTGCCAGCAGCTCTGGAGGGCAGGTGAATGAAAAACTGTTTTTT.